This T cell receptor (beta chain) was identified during a study of Ad26.COV2.S vaccination and SARS-CoV-2 variants. Study information: Among those in the COV1001 Ad26.COV2.S trial arm was the donor.

Some clones are missing from TCRdb's copy, which holds only in-frame ones; the method was immunoSEQ multiplex PCR. Of 440,000 or so clones listed, about 90% are singletons. Stated treatment: roughly 18 received Ad26.COV2.S at low or high dose, single or two shots; about 5 received placebo; per-sample allocation not given. Sampling was done on day 63 after the first vaccine or placebo injection. Germline V gives CDR1 SNHLY, CDR2 FYNNEI. V was pared by 6 bases and J by 6 bases, with 8 bases of the junction left unmatched. The CDR3 totals 14 residues. The chain links TRBV2 to TRBJ2-3; TRBD1 aligns across 8 bases. The sequence was obtained from a person aged 18-65 years who received the Ad26.COV2.S COVID-19 vaccine or a placebo. Here the sequenced sample was peripheral blood, taken in a trial of Ad26.COV2.S vaccine versus placebo. The CDR3: CASRAGGLGDTQYF. For the CDR3, the DNA is TGTGCCAGCAGGGCAGGGGGCCTCGGGGATACGCAGTATTTT.